Below are 14 T cell receptor beta chains sequenced from a single sample in a study of T cell responses to AZD1222 COVID-19 vaccine. Data came from immunoSEQ multiplex PCR; TCRdb stores just in-frame clones and leaves some out. The sample contains more than 95,000 clones, roughly 91% of which appear only once. Sequencing used peripheral blood, obtained on day 0 of AZD1222 vaccination. The source of these receptors is an adult in good health.

The chain recombines TRBV9 with TRBJ1-4; TRBD1 aligns across 11 bases. From germline, CDR1 is SGDLS and CDR2 YYNGEE. V was pared by 4 bases and J by 4 bases, with 6 bases of the junction left unmatched. The CDR3 contains 16 residues. CDR3 protein: CASSQLGTGGNEKLFF. The CDR3 DNA follows: TGTGCCAGCAGCCAACTCGGGACAGGGGGTAATGAAAAACTGTTTTTT.

V and J are TRBV11-2 and TRBJ2-1; D is unresolved. Germline V gene sequence: CDR1 SGHAT, CDR2 FQNNGV. CDR3 length: 16 residues. The V and J ends lost 6 bases and 0 bases respectively, with 15 bases between them. The CDR3 region has the DNA TGTGCCAGCAGACAAGGGCACGCGAGCTCCTACAATGAGCAGTTCTTC. This translates into CASRQGHASSYNEQFF. The full variable domain, completed using reference TRBV11-2 and TRBJ2-1, is EAGVAQSPRYKIIEKRQSVAFWCNPISGHATLYWYQQILGQGPKLLIQFQNNGVVDDSQLPKDRFSAERLKGVDSTLKIQPAKLEDSAVYLCASRQGHASSYNEQFFGPGTRLTVL.

This clone has only a few counts. The chain combines TRBV6-2 or TRBV6-3 with TRBJ1-2, with D maybe TRBD1 (5 bases). This CDR3 contains 13 residues. CDR1 is MNHEY and CDR2 is SVGEGT in the germline V gene. Between the trimmed V and J ends, which lost 5 bases and 7 bases, there was a span of 14 bases. This CDR3 is CASSDPWGSGYTF. The CDR3 DNA reads as TGTGCCAGCAGTGACCCCTGGGGGTCTGGCTACACCTTC.

CDR3 DNA sequence: TGTGCCAGCAGCCAAGATTACGGGGGTATCACTGAAGCTTTCTTT. Its protein product is CASSQDYGGITEAFF. V gene TRBV3-1 (or the pseudogene TRBV3-2) combines with J gene TRBJ1-1; perhaps TRBD1 as D (5 bases). V lost 0 bases, J lost 4 bases, and 12 bases lay in between. The CDR3 is made up of 15 amino acids. Looked up from germline, CDR1 is LGHDT and CDR2 is YNNKEL (reference sequence).

This clone has a handful of counts. The V call is TRBV4-2, the J call TRBJ1-5; possible D gene TRBD1, 5 bases. Germline V CDR1 and CDR2: LGHNA, YNFKEQ. Trimming stripped 0 bases from V and 5 bases from J, with 11 bases between. CDR3 length: 15 amino acids. Here the CDR3 reads CASSQDVAGYQPQHF. The DNA for the CDR3 is TGTGCCAGCAGCCAAGATGTGGCAGGGTATCAGCCCCAGCATTTT.

This chain connects TRBV7-3 to TRBJ1-3; tentatively, D is TRBD1 (5 bases). The germline V gene encodes CDR1 SGHTA and CDR2 FQGTGA. Trimming stripped 2 bases from V and 3 bases from J, with 14 bases between. CDR3 length equals 16 residues. The CDR3 loop is CASSLAPGGGGNTIYF. As DNA, the CDR3 is TGTGCCAGCAGCTTAGCCCCCGGGGGTGGTGGAAACACCATATATTTT.

This chain joins TRBV5-4 and TRBJ1-1; possible D gene TRBD1, 6 bases. The germline V gene encodes CDR1 SGHNT and CDR2 YYREEE (reference sequence). The CDR3 spans 15 residues. V was clipped by 3 bases and J by 1 base, with 13 bases between them. In DNA form, the CDR3 reads TGTGCCAGCAGCTCGGTAGGGGGGAAGAACACTGAAGCTTTCTTT. Translating gives CASSSVGGKNTEAFF. The entire variable domain, with the rest obtained from reference TRBV5-4 and TRBJ1-1, is as follows: ETGVTQSPTHLIKTRGQQVTLRCSSQSGHNTVSWYQQALGQGPQFIFQYYREEENGRGNFPPRFSGLQFPNYSSELNVNALELDDSALYLCASSSVGGKNTEAFFGQGTRLTVV.

V gene TRBV9 combines with J gene TRBJ2-3; unclear D gene. V lost 3 bases, J lost 4 bases, and 9 bases lay in between. CDR3 length: 13 amino acids. Germline CDR1 SGDLS, CDR2 YYNGEE. The CDR3 nucleotides read TGTGCCAGCAGCGCTGAATGGGCAGATACGCAGTATTTT. Translating gives CASSAEWADTQYF.

CDR3 in DNA: TGTGCCAGCACCTTGACTTACTCCACCGGGGAGCTGTTTTTT. Encoded protein: CASTLTYSTGELFF. The chain is built from TRBV28 and TRBJ2-2, with unresolved D. V was pared by 7 bases and J by 4 bases, with 13 bases between. Germline assignment: CDR1 MDHEN and CDR2 SYDVKM. This CDR3 has 14 amino acids. Full variable domain (missing parts from reference TRBV28 and TRBJ2-2): DVKVTQSSRYLVKRTGEKVFLECVQDMDHENMFWYRQDPGLGLRLIYFSYDVKMKEKGDIPEGYSVSREKKERFSLILESASTNQTSMYLCASTLTYSTGELFFGEGSRLTVL.

This clone was recorded only once. The chain recombines TRBV7-3 with TRBJ2-1; TRBD2 agrees at 8 bases. The CDR3 sequence is 20 residues long. Germline V gene sequence: CDR1 SGHTA, CDR2 FQGTGA. V was clipped by 4 bases and J by 7 bases; unmatched bases: 24. The chain's CDR3 is CASSSMPGLGPLGGGNEQFF. As DNA, the CDR3 is TGTGCCAGCAGCTCCATGCCGGGACTAGGGCCCCTAGGGGGGGGGAATGAGCAGTTCTTC.

The CDR3 DNA sequence: TGTGCCAGCAGCTCCTACAGGGGAGGGGACAATGAGCAGTTCTTC. Amino acids: CASSSYRGGDNEQFF. J is TRBJ2-1 and V is TRBV7-2, with D tentatively TRBD1 or TRBD2 (7 bases each). V was trimmed by 4 bases and J by 5 bases, leaving 15 bases between them. The CDR3 is 15 amino acids. CDR1 is SGHTA and CDR2 is FQGNSA in the germline V gene.

The chain couples TRBV10-1 to TRBJ1-6; no definite D call. The CDR3 is 12 residues long. Germline V gene sequence: CDR1 WNHNN, CDR2 SYGVQD (reference sequence). Trimming took off 5 bases at V and 6 bases at J, with 5 bases between the two ends. The CDR3 DNA reads as TGCGCCAGCAGTCCGTTTAATTCACCCCTCCACTTT. It is translated as CASSPFNSPLHF.

V usage is TRBV6-5 and J usage is TRBJ1-3; maybe TRBD1 (5 bases). CDR3 length equals 16 residues. Trimming left V 0 bases short and J 2 bases short, with 11 bases between. Germline CDR1 MNHEY, CDR2 SVGAGI. The CDR3 coding sequence is TGTGCCAGCAGTTACTCGACGGGGGGACCTGGAAACACCATATATTTT. Its protein is CASSYSTGGPGNTIYF.

The CDR3 DNA reads as TGTGCCAGCAGCTCCCACGGGACTAATCCCTACAATGAGCAGTTCTTC. Its translation is CASSSHGTNPYNEQFF. The chain joins TRBV7-3 to TRBJ2-1; TRBD2 aligns across 7 bases. With 4 bases clipped from V and 2 bases from J, the junction kept 8 bases outside the gene matches. The germline gives CDR1 SGHTA, CDR2 FQGTGA. The CDR3 consists of 16 residues.